This T cell receptor (beta chain) emerged from a study of blood T cell repertoires in COVID-19. At the level of the study: COVID-19 samples collected from the United States, Italy and Spain covered acute and convalescent phases. T cells, B-cell-depleted T cells, or PBMCs provided the cDNA or gDNA that served as material.

This clone has a handful of counts. Under the authors' procedure: Scientists estimated how many nucleated cells there were by amplifying reference gene primers. Assay used: immunoSEQ multiplex PCR; TCRdb lists only in-frame clones, some missing. That table gives V, J and clone size, and the DNA gave D and trimming. In the table there are about 210,000 clones, 83% of which are singletons. J was trimmed by 8 bases and V by 5 bases; bases with no gene match: 6. The CDR3 is 14 residues long. The germline CDR1 and CDR2 sequences are SEHNR and FQNEAQ (reference sequence). Input material: peripheral blood. The V call is TRBV7-9, the J call TRBJ1-4; 9 nucleotides align to TRBD1. The receptor comes from a woman in her forties with active or convalescent COVID-19. In DNA, the CDR3 is TGTGCCAGCAGCGTCCGGGACAGGGAGGAAAAACTGTTTTTT. This codes for CASSVRDREEKLFF.